Below, 30 T cell receptor beta chains from the same sample are listed, as sequenced in a study of cytomegalovirus exposure and HLA in healthy donors. PCR involved 60 Vbeta and 13 Jbeta primers. Here immunoSEQ multiplex PCR was the method, and the copy in TCRdb shows in-frame clones only, minus some. Among fewer than 200,000 clones listed, roughly 84% were seen once. Material: PBMCs. The receptor source for this set is a girl aged 2-10 years in good health and CMV-seropositive.

This chain connects TRBV11-3 to TRBJ2-3; maybe TRBD1 (6 bases). Germline V CDR1 and CDR2: SGHNT, YENEEA. V gave up 5 bases and J gave up 5 bases, with 11 bases separating them. The length of the CDR3 is 13 residues. In nucleotides, the CDR3 is TGTGCCAGCAGCCCGCCAGGGGAAGATACGCAGTATTTT. Translated, it gives CASSPPGEDTQYF.

The chain combines TRBV27 with TRBJ1-5; 8 bases match TRBD1. CDR3 size: 16 residues. Looked up from germline, CDR1 is MNHEY and CDR2 is SMNVEV (reference sequence). V lost 4 bases to trimming and J lost 5 bases; unmatched junction nucleotides: 10. CDR3 loop: CASSSSAGQEDQPQHF. CDR3 bases: TGTGCCAGCAGTTCTTCAGCGGGACAGGAGGATCAGCCCCAGCATTTT.

The chain joins TRBV10-3 to TRBJ2-1; 7 bases fit TRBD2. CDR1 and CDR2 from the germline V gene are ENHRY and SYGVKD. Trimming at V came to 7 bases and at J to 7 bases, leaving 10 bases not matched to a gene. This CDR3 spans 14 amino acids. CDR3 residues: CAIKGRELANEQFF. The CDR3 coding sequence is TGTGCCATCAAAGGGCGGGAGCTCGCGAATGAGCAGTTCTTC.

The J gene is TRBJ1-1, the V gene TRBV11-2; 7 positions agree with TRBD1. The CDR3 spans 14 residues. Germline V gene data show CDR1 as SGHAT and CDR2 as FQNNGV. J lost 5 bases, V lost 5 bases, and 8 bases had no gene match. The CDR3 DNA is TGTGCCAGCAGCAGGGGGGCAGGGGGGACTGAAGCTTTCTTT. This sequence encodes CASSRGAGGTEAFF.

The rearrangement joins TRBV29-1 to TRBJ2-1, with TRBD2 matching over 11 bases. The CDR3 contains 15 residues. V gave up 3 bases and J gave up 4 bases; unmatched junction bases: 5. CDR1 and CDR2 (germline): SQVTM, ANQGSEA. This CDR3 is CSVESSGRNYNEQFF. The CDR3 nucleotides read TGCAGCGTTGAGTCTAGCGGGAGGAATTACAATGAGCAGTTCTTC.

This chain uses TRBV7-8 with TRBJ1-1; D is perhaps TRBD1 (6 bases). The CDR3 has 14 amino acids. V lost 6 bases, J lost 6 bases, and 17 bases lay in between. CDR1 is SGHVS and CDR2 is FQNEAQ in the germline V gene. CDR3 nucleotide sequence: TGTGCCAGCAGTACAGGGAGGGTGAAGGCTGAAGCTTTCTTT. It is translated as CASSTGRVKAEAFF.

For this clone: The conserved phenylalanine or tryptophan is not found at the CDR3 terminus, so this likely reflects a read error. The V call is TRBV6-1, the J call TRBJ1-5, with D perhaps matching TRBD1 (5 bases). CDR1 and CDR2 (germline): MNHNS, SASEGT. Trimming took 6 bases from V and 3 from J, leaving 9 bases between them. This CDR3 has 13 residues. The CDR3 region is CASSRDSNQPQHL. The CDR3 bases are TGTGCCAGCAGCCGGGACTCCAATCAGCCCCAGCATTTG.

The rearrangement uses TRBV5-1 and TRBJ2-3, with TRBD1 as a possible D gene (6 bases). The CDR3 is made up of 16 amino acids. V gave up 1 base and J gave up 3 bases, with 15 bases separating them. CDR1 and CDR2 (germline): SGHRS, YFSETQ. CDR3 in amino acids: CASSLITGRGTDTQYF. The DNA for the CDR3 is TGCGCCAGCAGCTTGATAACAGGGCGAGGAACAGATACGCAGTATTTT.

The chain combines TRBV6-5 with TRBJ1-2; D gene ambiguous. Germline V CDR1 and CDR2: MNHEY, SVGAGI. The CDR3 runs to 14 residues. V lost 1 base and J lost 3, with 9 bases in between. The CDR3 bases are TGTGCCAGCAGTTACTATGGCTCCCACTATGGCTACACCTTC. It encodes CASSYYGSHYGYTF.

This rearrangement joins TRBV28 to TRBJ1-3; D is ambiguous. CDR3 size: 15 residues. Per the germline V gene, CDR1 is MDHEN and CDR2 is SYDVKM. Trimming took 10 bases from V and 0 from J, leaving 16 bases between them. CDR3 DNA: TGTGCCACCGACCCGACCACTAGCTCTGGAAACACCATATATTTT. Translation gives CATDPTTSSGNTIYF.

The V call is TRBV9, the J call TRBJ2-7, with 12 bases that match TRBD2. The CDR3 sequence is 16 residues long. V dropped 3 bases and J dropped 3; count of bases not matched to a gene: 7. Germline assignment: CDR1 SGDLS and CDR2 YYNGEE. The CDR3 DNA is TGTGCCAGCAGCGCCGCGACTAGCGGGAGAGGCTACGAGCAGTACTTC. Translated, it gives CASSAATSGRGYEQYF. Combining the CDR3 with reference TRBV9 and TRBJ2-7 gives the whole variable domain DSGVTQTPKHLITATGQRVTLRCSPRSGDLSVYWYQQSLDQGLQFLIQYYNGEERAKGNILERFSAQQFPDLHSELNLSSLELGDSALYFCASSAATSGRGYEQYFGPGTRLTVT.

V gene TRBV19 combines with J gene TRBJ2-6, with 10 positions matching TRBD1. Trimming removed 5 bases from V and 1 base from J; junction bases left unmatched: 2. The CDR3 is made up of 16 amino acids. From germline, CDR1 is LNHDA and CDR2 SQIVND (reference sequence). CDR3 region: CASSDRGLSGANVLTF. CDR3 nucleotide sequence: TGTGCCAGTAGTGACAGGGGGCTTTCTGGGGCCAACGTCCTGACTTTC.

The V and J genes are TRBV6-1 and TRBJ2-2; TRBD2 aligns across 11 bases. CDR3 length: 13 residues. Germline CDR1 is MNHNS and CDR2 is SASEGT. Unmatched junction bases numbered 3, after V lost 11 bases and J lost 4 bases. The DNA of the CDR3 is TGTGCCGGTAGCGGGAGGGGCACCGGGGAGCTGTTTTTT. Protein product: CAGSGRGTGELFF.

The chain employs TRBV30 and TRBJ1-3, with D unclear. The CDR3 is 15 residues long. Between the trimmed V and J ends, which lost 3 bases and 0 bases, there was a span of 12 bases. Germline V lookup: CDR1 GTSNPN, CDR2 SVGIG (reference sequence). In nucleotides, the CDR3 is TGTGCCTGGAGACCGCACGACACCTCTGGAAACACCATATATTTT. Protein sequence: CAWRPHDTSGNTIYF.

The gene calls are TRBV5-1 and TRBJ2-7, with 7 nucleotides matching TRBD2. Germline V gene data show CDR1 as SGHRS and CDR2 as YFSETQ. The CDR3 spans 16 residues. After removal of 4 bases from V and 6 bases from J, the junction contained 16 bases not matched to a gene. The chain's CDR3 is CASSPIRSGPISEQYF. In DNA, the CDR3 is TGCGCCAGCAGCCCGATTCGTAGCGGGCCAATTTCCGAGCAGTACTTC.

The chain combines TRBV6-5 with TRBJ1-5, with a weak D call TRBD1 (5 bases). This CDR3 comprises 14 residues. V was clipped by 7 bases and J by 6 bases, with 16 bases between them. CDR1 and CDR2 (germline): MNHEY, SVGAGI. The CDR3 DNA follows: TGTGCCAGCAAGAATGGCGGGACGGGTCAGCCCCAGCATTTT. Encoded protein: CASKNGGTGQPQHF.

The CDR3 DNA reads TGTGCCAGCAGCGGTTACCGGGACAGGGGCTACGAGCAGTACTTC. Translated: CASSGYRDRGYEQYF. This chain uses TRBV9 with TRBJ2-7; the match to TRBD1 covers 10 bases. Germline-derived CDR1 and CDR2 are SGDLS and YYNGEE. CDR3 length: 15 residues. Trimming cost V 3 bases and J 3 bases; bases outside gene matches: 6.

The chain carries TRBV5-1 and TRBJ2-7; the match to TRBD2 covers 8 bases. There are 15 residues in the CDR3. In germline, CDR1 is SGHRS, CDR2 YFSETQ. V was pared by 0 bases and J by 0 bases, with 2 bases of the junction left unmatched. CDR3 loop: CASSLGTSSSYEQYF. The CDR3 DNA is TGCGCCAGCAGCTTGGGGACTAGCAGCTCCTACGAGCAGTACTTC.

The CDR3 protein is CASSPAQGSREKLFF. DNA for the CDR3: TGCGCCAGCAGCCCGGCCCAGGGCAGTAGGGAAAAACTGTTTTTT. The J gene is TRBJ1-4, the V gene TRBV5-1; TRBD1 is a possible D gene (5 bases). Germline lookup yields CDR1 SGHRS and CDR2 YFSETQ. This CDR3 has 15 amino acids. Deletions cut 4 bases from V and 8 bases from J, with 18 bases between.

The chain joins TRBV11-3 to TRBJ1-1; 7 positions agree with TRBD1. The CDR3 spans 14 residues. Germline V gene lookup returns CDR1 SGHNT and CDR2 YENEEA. J gave up 5 bases and V 5 bases, and 8 bases lay outside the gene matches. CDR3 residues: CASSLDRVATEAFF. In nucleotides, the CDR3 is TGTGCCAGCAGCCTTGACAGGGTGGCGACTGAAGCTTTCTTT.

V usage is TRBV10-1 and J usage is TRBJ2-7, with D maybe TRBD1 (6 bases). V lost 3 bases and J lost 6, with 12 bases in between. Per the germline V gene, CDR1 is WNHNN and CDR2 is SYGVQD (reference sequence). CDR3 size: 13 residues. This chain's CDR3 is CASSDGNRVEQYF. The CDR3 nucleotides read TGCGCCAGCAGTGATGGAAACAGGGTCGAGCAGTACTTC.

This rearrangement joins TRBV2 to TRBJ1-1; D gene uncertain. V gave up 5 bases and J gave up 6 bases, with 13 bases separating them. This CDR3 is 13 amino acids long. From germline, CDR1 is SNHLY and CDR2 FYNNEI. CDR3 region: CASSSASLAEAFF. DNA of the CDR3: TGTGCCAGCAGTTCGGCATCCCTAGCTGAAGCTTTCTTT. The full variable domain, in which reference TRBV2 and TRBJ1-1 provide the parts outside the CDR3, is EPEVTQTPSHQVTQMGQEVILRCVPISNHLYFYWYRQILGQKVEFLVSFYNNEISEKSEIFDDQFSVERPDGSNFTLKIRSTKLEDSAMYFCASSSASLAEAFFGQGTRLTVV.

The chain links TRBV2 to TRBJ2-7; D is perhaps TRBD2 (6 bases). The CDR3 contains 15 residues. Germline CDR1 reads SNHLY; CDR2 reads FYNNEI. Trimming shortened V by 6 bases and J by 4 bases, and 19 bases separated the two germline ends. DNA for the CDR3: TGTGCCAGCAGGTCGGGTCGCGGGGCCTCTTACGAGCAGTACTTC. It specifies CASRSGRGASYEQYF.

V and J are TRBV6-5 and TRBJ2-5; perhaps TRBD2 as D (6 bases). The germline V gene has CDR1 MNHEY and CDR2 SVGAGI. Trimming stripped 6 bases from V and 2 bases from J, with 16 bases between. The CDR3 sequence is 15 residues long. CDR3 region: CASRLGGGPQETQYF. CDR3 coding DNA: TGTGCCAGCAGGTTGGGGGGAGGTCCGCAAGAGACCCAGTACTTC.

The CDR3 loop is CASGGQGIYNEQFF. The DNA of the CDR3 is TGCGCCAGCGGGGGACAGGGAATTTACAATGAGCAGTTCTTC. This chain joins TRBV5-1 and TRBJ2-1; 9 positions match TRBD1. The CDR3 runs to 14 residues. CDR1 and CDR2 from the germline V gene are SGHRS and YFSETQ. The ends lost 7 bases at V and 4 bases at J; junction bases unmatched: 6.

The chain is built from TRBV5-4 and TRBJ1-3; D perhaps matches TRBD1 (6 bases). CDR1 and CDR2 from the germline V gene are SGHNT and YYREEE (reference sequence). CDR3 length equals 18 residues. The V and J ends lost 1 base and 0 bases respectively, with 17 bases between them. CDR3 bases: TGTGCCAGCAGCTTGACCCCAGGGGAATTAAGCTCTGGAAACACCATATATTTT. It is translated as CASSLTPGELSSGNTIYF.

The chain is built from TRBV2 and TRBJ2-2; 8 bases are shared with TRBD1. Germline V lookup: CDR1 SNHLY, CDR2 FYNNEI. CDR3 length: 15 residues. With 7 bases clipped from V and 7 bases from J, the junction kept 11 bases outside the gene matches. CDR3 amino acids: CASTLDRAGNGELFF. CDR3 bases: TGTGCCAGCACCCTGGACAGGGCAGGTAACGGGGAGCTGTTTTTT.

This chain uses TRBV13 with TRBJ2-3; the match to TRBD2 covers 8 bases. Germline-derived CDR1 and CDR2 are PRHDT and FYEKMQ (reference sequence). The junction had 15 bases not matched to a gene; V was cut back by 3 bases and J by 1 base. The CDR3 loop spans 19 amino acids. CDR3: CASSFGTSGTRLGTDTQYF. For the CDR3, the DNA is TGTGCCAGCAGCTTCGGAACTAGCGGAACCAGACTCGGCACAGATACGCAGTATTTT.

This clone came up a few times. V gene TRBV5-1 combines with J gene TRBJ1-1, with D hard to call. V was shortened by 0 bases and J by 8 bases, with 5 bases between the two germline ends. The CDR3 has 11 amino acids. Germline V gene data show CDR1 as SGHRS and CDR2 as YFSETQ. The CDR3, as DNA: TGCGCCAGCAGCTTGGGCAGGGAAGCTTTCTTT. Protein: CASSLGREAFF.

The chain recombines TRBV9 with TRBJ2-1; 9 positions match TRBD2. Germline values: CDR1 SGDLS, CDR2 YYNGEE. Germline trimming cut 0 bases from V and 9 bases from J; bases unmatched to any gene: 4. This CDR3 region has 14 residues. The CDR3 loop reads CASSVGGGGAEQFF. The CDR3 DNA reads as TGTGCCAGCAGCGTAGGGGGCGGGGGGGCTGAGCAGTTCTTC.